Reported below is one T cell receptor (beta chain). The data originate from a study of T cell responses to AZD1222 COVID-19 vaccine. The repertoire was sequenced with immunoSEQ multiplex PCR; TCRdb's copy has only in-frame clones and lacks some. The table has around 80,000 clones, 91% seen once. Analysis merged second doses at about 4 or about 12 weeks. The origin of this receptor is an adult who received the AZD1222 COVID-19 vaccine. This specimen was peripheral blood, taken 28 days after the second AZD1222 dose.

CDR3 nucleotide sequence: TGTGCCAGCAGCTTAATTACAGGCGACAGGGCAAAAGAGACCCAGTACTTC. Protein: CASSLITGDRAKETQYF. V usage is TRBV7-9 and J usage is TRBJ2-5; 7 positions agree with TRBD1. CDR1 is SEHNR, CDR2 FQNEAQ, per germline (reference sequence). Trimming cost V 2 bases and J 3 bases; bases outside gene matches: 12. This CDR3 is 17 amino acids long. The variable domain in full, with the rest retrieved from reference TRBV7-9 and TRBJ2-5, is DTGVSQNPRHKITKRGQNVTFRCDPISEHNRLYWYRQTLGQGPEFLTYFQNEAQLEKSRLLSDRFSAERPKGSFSTLEIQRTEQGDSAMYLCASSLITGDRAKETQYFGPGTRLLVL.